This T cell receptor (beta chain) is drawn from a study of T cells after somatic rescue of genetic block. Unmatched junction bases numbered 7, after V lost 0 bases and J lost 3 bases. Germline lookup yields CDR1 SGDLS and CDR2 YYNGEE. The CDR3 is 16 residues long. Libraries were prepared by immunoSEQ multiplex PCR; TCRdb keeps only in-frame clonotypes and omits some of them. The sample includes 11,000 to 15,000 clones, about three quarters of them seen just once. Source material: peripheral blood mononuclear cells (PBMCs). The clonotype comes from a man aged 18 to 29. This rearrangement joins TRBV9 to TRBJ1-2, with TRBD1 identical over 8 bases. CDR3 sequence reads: CASSVATGTGYYGYTF. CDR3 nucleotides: TGTGCCAGCAGCGTAGCTACCGGGACAGGATACTATGGCTACACCTTC.